This TCR beta chain came from a study of cytomegalovirus exposure and HLA in healthy donors. Study-wide points: Within the data, a cluster of highly shared sequence variants was likely a sequencing artifact. TRBV6-2, TRBV6-3 and some other V segments were unresolvable in 87-base-pair reads.

Trimming took 0 bases from V and 8 from J; bases not matched to a gene: 8. CDR1 MNHEY and CDR2 SVGAGI come from the germline V gene. This CDR3 is built from 16 residues. About this clone itself: The antigen remains undetermined.

PCR primers comprised 60 Vbeta and 13 Jbeta primers. Some clones are missing from TCRdb's copy, which holds only in-frame ones; the method was immunoSEQ multiplex PCR. The sample contains some 100,000 clones, more than 60% of which appear only once. The chain links TRBV6-5 to TRBJ2-1; TRBD1 aligns across 9 bases. Specimen: PBMCs. This TCR came from a woman between 18 and 30 years old in good health and CMV-seropositive. The CDR3 reads CASSYSTGTGLDEQFF. In DNA, the CDR3 is TGTGCCAGCAGTTACTCGACCGGGACAGGGCTCGATGAGCAGTTCTTC.